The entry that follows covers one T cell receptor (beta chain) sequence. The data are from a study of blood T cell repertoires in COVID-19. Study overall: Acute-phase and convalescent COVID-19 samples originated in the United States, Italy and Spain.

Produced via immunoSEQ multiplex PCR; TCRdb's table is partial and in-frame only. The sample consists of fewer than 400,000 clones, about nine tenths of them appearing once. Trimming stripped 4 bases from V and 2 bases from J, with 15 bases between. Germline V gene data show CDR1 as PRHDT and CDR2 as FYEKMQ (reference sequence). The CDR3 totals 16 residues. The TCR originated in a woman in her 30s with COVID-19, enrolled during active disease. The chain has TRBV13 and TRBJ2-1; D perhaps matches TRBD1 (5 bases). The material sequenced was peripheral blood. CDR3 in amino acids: CASSSTYLGAYNEQFF. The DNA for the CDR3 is TGTGCCAGCAGCTCCACCTACCTAGGGGCCTACAATGAGCAGTTCTTC.